A selection of T cell receptor beta chains follows, all from one sample in a study of blood T cell repertoires in COVID-19. Sequenced by immunoSEQ multiplex PCR; TCRdb stores in-frame clones only, minus some. This sample has some 150,000 clones, with roughly nine tenths found just once. Sequences were obtained from peripheral blood. All receptors derive from a human donor in a cohort sampled during active COVID-19. Both conserved end residues are part of each CDR3. Fields, in order: D gene, J gene, clone size, V gene, CDR3 DNA, CDR3 protein. A D gene is named only where the DNA matches it firmly. Size is stated for part of the rows, as once, few or many counts, or as a class when the clone is expanded.

d_gene: -; j_gene: TRBJ2-3; abundance: -; v_gene: TRBV18; CDR3nt: TGTGCCAGCTCCTCTAGCACAGATACGCAGTATTTT; CDR3aa: CASSSSTDTQYF
d_gene: TRBD2; j_gene: TRBJ2-5; abundance: -; v_gene: TRBV7-9; CDR3nt: TGTGCCAGCAGCTTTAGCGGGGTGGGGGAGACCCAGTACTTC; CDR3aa: CASSFSGVGETQYF
d_gene: -; j_gene: TRBJ2-5; abundance: -; v_gene: TRBV19; CDR3nt: TGTGCCAGTAGTATTCTACAGGGACACAAAAAGACCCAGTACTTC; CDR3aa: CASSILQGHKKTQYF
d_gene: -; j_gene: TRBJ2-1; abundance: -; v_gene: TRBV2; CDR3nt: TGTGCCAGCAGTGAAGCGGGGCTAGCGTGGATCCAAGGGCAGTTCTTC; CDR3aa: CASSEAGLAWIQGQFF
d_gene: -; j_gene: TRBJ2-1; abundance: -; v_gene: TRBV5-6; CDR3nt: TGTGCCAGCAGCCCACGGGTAGCCAATGAGCAGTTCTTC; CDR3aa: CASSPRVANEQFF
d_gene: TRBD2; j_gene: TRBJ2-5; abundance: -; v_gene: TRBV19; CDR3nt: TGTGCCAGTAGAGGGACTAGCGGGGGGGGAGAGACCCAGTACTTC; CDR3aa: CASRGTSGGGETQYF
d_gene: -; j_gene: TRBJ2-7; abundance: -; v_gene: TRBV5-8; CDR3nt: TGTGCCAGCAGCTTCCGTCTGCGATCCTACGAGCAGTACTTC; CDR3aa: CASSFRLRSYEQYF
d_gene: TRBD1; j_gene: TRBJ2-1; abundance: -; v_gene: TRBV11-1; CDR3nt: TGTGCCAGCAGGGAGGACAGGGGGCGAAATGAGCAGTTCTTC; CDR3aa: CASREDRGRNEQFF
d_gene: TRBD1; j_gene: TRBJ2-6; abundance: -; v_gene: TRBV3-1/TRBV3-2; CDR3nt: TGTGCCAGCAGCCCACGACAGGGGGCCGGGGCCAACGTCCTGACTTTC; CDR3aa: CASSPRQGAGANVLTF
d_gene: TRBD1; j_gene: TRBJ1-6; abundance: -; v_gene: TRBV19; CDR3nt: TGTGCCAGTAGTATAGTACGGACAGGGTGGGATTCACCCCTCCACTTT; CDR3aa: CASSIVRTGWDSPLHF
d_gene: TRBD1; j_gene: TRBJ2-1; abundance: -; v_gene: TRBV2; CDR3nt: TGTGCCACGATACAGGGGGCGGGTAATGAGCAGTTCTTC; CDR3aa: CATIQGAGNEQFF
d_gene: -; j_gene: TRBJ1-5; abundance: -; v_gene: TRBV5-1; CDR3nt: TGCGCCAGCAGCTTGAGGGGCGCTCAGCCCCAGCATTTT; CDR3aa: CASSLRGAQPQHF
d_gene: TRBD1; j_gene: TRBJ1-1; abundance: -; v_gene: TRBV5-4; CDR3nt: TGTGCCGCCAGCGGCCGGGACAGGGGTCGCACTGAAGCTTTCTTT; CDR3aa: CAASGRDRGRTEAFF
d_gene: TRBD2; j_gene: TRBJ2-1; abundance: -; v_gene: TRBV7-2; CDR3nt: TGTGCCAGCAGCCCGCAGACTAGCGGGGGGGCTGGTGAGCAGTTCTTC; CDR3aa: CASSPQTSGGAGEQFF
d_gene: -; j_gene: TRBJ1-2; abundance: few; v_gene: TRBV2; CDR3nt: TGTGCCAGCAGTGACGTAGAACCTAACTATGGCTACACCTTC; CDR3aa: CASSDVEPNYGYTF
d_gene: -; j_gene: TRBJ1-5; abundance: -; v_gene: TRBV6-4; CDR3nt: TGTGCCAGCAGTGACCCGACACCTAATCGGCCCCAGCATTTT; CDR3aa: CASSDPTPNRPQHF
d_gene: -; j_gene: TRBJ2-7; abundance: -; v_gene: TRBV6-1; CDR3nt: TGTGCCAGCAGTGAAGAAAGCGGGACAATCGTTTACGAGCAGTACTTC; CDR3aa: CASSEESGTIVYEQYF
d_gene: TRBD1; j_gene: TRBJ1-1; abundance: -; v_gene: TRBV5-1; CDR3nt: TGCGCCAGCAGCCCTGTCCCCGGGACAGGGAACACTGAAGCTTTCTTT; CDR3aa: CASSPVPGTGNTEAFF
d_gene: -; j_gene: TRBJ2-1; abundance: -; v_gene: TRBV13; CDR3nt: TGTGCCAGCAGCCACCTTACAGGACGGGAGCAGTTCTTC; CDR3aa: CASSHLTGREQFF
d_gene: TRBD1; j_gene: TRBJ2-3; abundance: -; v_gene: TRBV3-1/TRBV3-2; CDR3nt: TGTGCCAGCAGCCTTATGGGACAGGGACACACAGATACGCAGTATTTT; CDR3aa: CASSLMGQGHTDTQYF
d_gene: -; j_gene: TRBJ2-1; abundance: -; v_gene: TRBV11-2; CDR3nt: TGTGCCAGCAGCTTAGGGCTAGCTCGTGAGCAGTTCTTC; CDR3aa: CASSLGLAREQFF